What follows are 22 T cell receptor beta chains derived from one specimen sequenced in a study of T cell responses to AZD1222 COVID-19 vaccine. TCRdb keeps only in-frame clones here, not all; method: immunoSEQ multiplex PCR. The sample shows over 100,000 clones, 94% of them seen only once. Material: peripheral blood, obtained on day 0 of AZD1222 vaccination. The receptors shown here come from an adult in good health.

The sample holds one count of this clone. The chain combines TRBV2 with TRBJ2-5; D is tentatively TRBD1 or TRBD2 (5 bases each). The V end lost 5 bases, the J end lost 2 bases, and 15 bases lay between the germline ends. CDR1 and CDR2 (germline): SNHLY, FYNNEI. The CDR3 totals 15 residues. CDR3 region: CASSRDGGRQETQYF. The CDR3 region has the DNA TGTGCCAGCAGTCGGGACGGCGGTAGGCAAGAGACCCAGTACTTC. Variable domain in full (rest from reference TRBV2 and TRBJ2-5): EPEVTQTPSHQVTQMGQEVILRCVPISNHLYFYWYRQILGQKVEFLVSFYNNEISEKSEIFDDQFSVERPDGSNFTLKIRSTKLEDSAMYFCASSRDGGRQETQYFGPGTRLLVL.

V usage is TRBV5-1 and J usage is TRBJ1-1, with 7 bases lining up with TRBD1. The CDR3 has 15 amino acids. Germline CDR1 is SGHRS and CDR2 is YFSETQ. Trimming cost V 2 bases and J 0 bases; bases outside gene matches: 4. The chain's CDR3 is CASSLQTGMNTEAFF. CDR3 bases: TGCGCCAGCAGCTTACAGACAGGGATGAACACTGAAGCTTTCTTT.

The V call is TRBV9, the J call TRBJ1-5; no definite D call. The CDR3 has 14 amino acids. CDR1 and CDR2 (germline): SGDLS, YYNGEE. The germline V and J ends were trimmed by 1 base and 4 bases, with 9 bases remaining between them. The CDR3 nucleotides read TGTGCCAGCAGCGTAAACGGCGGGAATCAGCCCCAGCATTTT. It encodes CASSVNGGNQPQHF.

This chain links TRBV5-1 with TRBJ1-1; 7 nucleotides line up with TRBD1. Germline CDR1 is SGHRS and CDR2 is YFSETQ. Unmatched junction bases numbered 7, after V lost 4 bases and J lost 1 base. The CDR3 is 15 amino acids. CDR3 protein: CASSPRTGQNTEAFF. CDR3 sequence (DNA): TGCGCCAGCAGCCCGAGGACAGGCCAGAACACTGAAGCTTTCTTT.

The J gene is TRBJ2-7, the V gene TRBV5-1; 10 nucleotides align to TRBD2. CDR1 SGHRS and CDR2 YFSETQ come from the germline V gene. The CDR3 sequence is 14 residues long. V gave up 1 base and J gave up 6 bases; unmatched junction bases: 4. The CDR3 here is CASSLSSGRPEQYF. The CDR3 DNA reads TGCGCCAGCAGCTTGTCTAGCGGGAGACCCGAGCAGTACTTC.

The chain uses TRBV7-6 and TRBJ2-7; 8 bases agree with TRBD2. The J segment lost 5 bases and the V segment lost 6 bases, leaving 9 bases of the junction unmatched. CDR1 is SGHVS, CDR2 FNYEAQ, per germline. The CDR3 runs to 14 residues. The CDR3 DNA sequence: TGTGCCAGCAGACCGAGCGGGAGAGGGGACGAGCAGTACTTC. Its protein is CASRPSGRGDEQYF.

Turning to this clone: At one end the junction does not follow the germline gene, possibly because of a read error. The genes are TRBV28 and TRBJ1-2, with no clear D. Germline-derived CDR1 and CDR2 are MDHEN and SYDVKM. The CDR3 sequence is 9 residues long. The CDR3 protein is CASSFPRKF. CDR3 bases: TGTGCCAGCAGTTTCCCCCGAAAATTT.

This clone was recorded once. The chain links TRBV11-2 to TRBJ2-7; a weak D match, TRBD2 (6 bases). Trimming stripped 4 bases from V and 2 bases from J, with 15 bases between. CDR3 size: 15 residues. CDR1 is SGHAT, CDR2 FQNNGV, per germline. CDR3 amino acids: CASSSPRRRAYEQYF. The DNA of the CDR3 is TGTGCCAGCAGCTCCCCCCGGAGGAGGGCCTACGAGCAGTACTTC.

The J gene is TRBJ2-7, the V gene TRBV28, with 10 bases lining up with TRBD2. There are 16 residues in the CDR3. The junction had 16 bases not matched to a gene; V was cut back by 7 bases and J by 7 bases. Germline CDR1 and CDR2: MDHEN and SYDVKM. CDR3: CASTPRGASGSYEQYF. CDR3 sequence (DNA): TGTGCCAGCACCCCCCGAGGGGCTAGCGGGAGTTATGAGCAGTACTTC.

This chain joins TRBV30 and TRBJ1-5, with D perhaps matching TRBD1 (5 bases). CDR3 length equals 11 residues. Germline V gene sequence: CDR1 GTSNPN, CDR2 SVGIG (reference sequence). The V end lost 8 bases, the J end lost 3 bases, and 8 bases lay between the germline ends. The CDR3 DNA sequence: TGTGCCGTGGGGGTCAATCAGCCCCAGCATTTT. Its translation is CAVGVNQPQHF.

The V and J genes are TRBV28 and TRBJ1-1; possibly TRBD1 for D (5 bases). Germline V gene lookup returns CDR1 MDHEN and CDR2 SYDVKM. This CDR3 has 13 residues. Trimming took off 1 base at V and 8 bases at J, with 11 bases between the two ends. The CDR3, as DNA: TGTGCCAGCAGTTTATTGGGGGGGACGGAAGCTTTCTTT. This translates into CASSLLGGTEAFF. Full variable domain (rest looked up from reference TRBV28 and TRBJ1-1): DVKVTQSSRYLVKRTGEKVFLECVQDMDHENMFWYRQDPGLGLRLIYFSYDVKMKEKGDIPEGYSVSREKKERFSLILESASTNQTSMYLCASSLLGGTEAFFGQGTRLTVV.

The chain uses TRBV5-1 and TRBJ2-3; 12 bases are a match to TRBD2. Per germline, CDR1 SGHRS and CDR2 YFSETQ. The V gene end was trimmed by 4 bases and the J gene end by 2 bases; junction bases not matched to a gene: 5. The CDR3 totals 16 residues. CDR3 sequence (DNA): TGCGCCAGCAGCATTACTAGCGGGGGGTCCACAGATACGCAGTATTTT. Its translation is CASSITSGGSTDTQYF.

The V gene is TRBV10-3, the J gene TRBJ2-1; TRBD2 agrees at 12 bases. The CDR3 runs 17 residues. Trimming at V came to 7 bases and at J to 0 bases, leaving 7 bases not matched to a gene. Per the germline V gene, CDR1 is ENHRY and CDR2 is SYGVKD. The CDR3 sequence: CAIKGLAGNSSYNEQFF. The CDR3 bases are TGTGCCATCAAGGGACTAGCGGGCAACAGCTCCTACAATGAGCAGTTCTTC.

The rearrangement links TRBV28 to TRBJ2-1; 9 nucleotides line up with TRBD2. Germline assignment: CDR1 MDHEN and CDR2 SYDVKM. This CDR3 contains 12 residues. The V and J ends lost 6 bases and 9 bases, in that order; junction bases with no gene match: 3. CDR3 nucleotides: TGTGCCAGCAGCCCTAGCGGGGTTGAGCAGTTCTTC. This gives the protein CASSPSGVEQFF.

The gene calls are TRBV2 and TRBJ2-3, with TRBD2 matching over 9 bases. The V gene end was trimmed by 6 bases and the J gene end by 3 bases; junction bases not matched to a gene: 7. This CDR3 is 15 amino acids long. Germline-derived CDR1 and CDR2 are SNHLY and FYNNEI. CDR3 protein: CASSPGLAKTDTQYF. The CDR3, as DNA: TGTGCCAGCAGCCCGGGACTAGCAAAAACAGATACGCAGTATTTT.

The chain carries TRBV7-7 and TRBJ2-2; TRBD1 agrees at 8 bases. The CDR3 contains 17 residues. V was clipped by 5 bases and J by 4 bases; unmatched bases: 12. Germline V CDR1 and CDR2: SSHAT, FNYEAQ (reference sequence). For the CDR3, the DNA is TGTGCCAGCAGCCCCTCTCCAGGACAGGGAAGCACCGGGGAGCTGTTTTTT. It encodes CASSPSPGQGSTGELFF.

This chain joins TRBV30 and TRBJ2-1, with 13 bases aligning to TRBD2. After removal of 0 bases from V and 10 bases from J, the junction contained 3 bases not matched to a gene. Germline V CDR1 and CDR2: GTSNPN, SVGIG (reference sequence). The CDR3 has 14 residues. For the CDR3, the DNA is TGTGCCTGGAGTGTAGGACTAGCGGGGGAAGAGCAGTTCTTC. This translates into CAWSVGLAGEEQFF.

The chain couples TRBV19 to TRBJ1-2, with D uncertain. CDR1 and CDR2 from the germline V gene are LNHDA and SQIVND (reference sequence). V shed 7 bases and J shed 5 bases, with 17 bases lying between them. This CDR3 is built from 14 residues. CDR3 sequence (DNA): TGTGCCAGTACCCCGGCGCGCGGTCAATATGGCTACACCTTC. This codes for CASTPARGQYGYTF.

The CDR3 region is CATSREAEGQPQHF. The CDR3 DNA reads TGTGCCACCAGCAGGGAGGCGGAAGGGCAGCCCCAGCATTTT. The rearrangement joins TRBV15 to TRBJ1-5; D remains ambiguous. Trimming removed 3 bases at V and 7 bases at J, with 13 bases between. CDR1 is LNHNV and CDR2 is YYDKDF in the germline V gene (reference sequence). This CDR3 comprises 14 residues.

This rearrangement joins TRBV6-5 to TRBJ1-5, with D hard to call. Deletions cut 6 bases from V and 2 bases from J, with 8 bases between. Germline assignment: CDR1 MNHEY and CDR2 SVGAGI. The CDR3 is made up of 13 amino acids. CDR3 loop: CASRPSGNQPQHF. The CDR3 DNA is TGTGCCAGCAGACCGTCGGGCAATCAGCCCCAGCATTTT.

On this clone itself: Other nucleotide sequences from this sample produce the same CDR3. The chain joins TRBV12-5 to TRBJ1-1; D ambiguous. The CDR3 runs to 11 residues. Per the germline V gene, CDR1 is LGHNT and CDR2 is FRNRAP. The V and J ends lost 6 bases and 6 bases respectively, with 8 bases between them. CDR3 DNA sequence: TGTGCTAGTGGCCGGGGATCTGAAGCTTTCTTT. It is translated as CASGRGSEAFF.

J is TRBJ2-5 and V is TRBV10-2, with 8 bases matching TRBD1. Germline values: CDR1 WSHSY, CDR2 SAAADI. The CDR3 is 18 residues long. With 7 bases clipped from V and 7 bases from J, the junction kept 23 bases outside the gene matches. The CDR3 is CASTSLVGQGGPIGTQYF. The CDR3 nucleotides read TGCGCCAGCACCTCGTTAGTAGGACAGGGAGGACCTATCGGGACCCAGTACTTC.